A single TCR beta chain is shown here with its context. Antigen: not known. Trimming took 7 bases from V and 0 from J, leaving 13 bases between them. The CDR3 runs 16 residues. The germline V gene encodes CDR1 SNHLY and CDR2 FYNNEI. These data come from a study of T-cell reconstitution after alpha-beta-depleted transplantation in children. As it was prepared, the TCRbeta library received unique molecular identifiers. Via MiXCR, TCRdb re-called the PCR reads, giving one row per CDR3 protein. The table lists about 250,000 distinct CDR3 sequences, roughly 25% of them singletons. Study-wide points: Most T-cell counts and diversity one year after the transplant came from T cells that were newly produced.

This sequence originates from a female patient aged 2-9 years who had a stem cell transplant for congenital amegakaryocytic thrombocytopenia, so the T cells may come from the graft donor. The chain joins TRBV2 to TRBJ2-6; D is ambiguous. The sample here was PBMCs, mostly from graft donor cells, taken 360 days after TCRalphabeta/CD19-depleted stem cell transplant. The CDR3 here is CASIVARVSGANVLTF. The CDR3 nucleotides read TGTGCCAGCATCGTCGCTAGAGTCTCTGGGGCCAACGTCCTGACTTTC.